The 30 T cell receptor beta chains below were found in one sample sequenced in a study of CD8+ T cells in alopecia areata. TCR sequencing used cDNA made by reverse transcription of extracted RNA. Produced via immunoSEQ multiplex PCR; TCRdb's table is partial and in-frame only. The sample includes 150,000 to 200,000 clones, around 71% of them seen just once. Treatment defined: oral pan-JAK inhibitor, 5-10 mg twice daily. Sequencing was performed on CD4+ T cells sorted from blood, taken at week 4, from a patient treated with tofacitinib. The source is a human donor with alopecia areata.

The chain carries TRBV29-1 and TRBJ2-3; possible D gene TRBD1, 5 bases. This CDR3 contains 14 residues. From germline, CDR1 is SQVTM and CDR2 ANQGSEA. V lost 7 bases, J lost 0 bases, and 14 bases lay in between. Here the CDR3 reads CSARWGQSTDTQYF. In DNA form, the CDR3 reads TGCAGCGCCAGATGGGGCCAGAGCACAGATACGCAGTATTTT.

A word on this clone: Different DNA sequences within this sample yield the same CDR3. J is TRBJ2-5 and V is TRBV30; D remains unclear. Germline V lookup: CDR1 GTSNPN, CDR2 SVGIG (reference sequence). Trimming removed 0 bases from V and 4 bases from J, with 3 bases in between. This CDR3 has 11 amino acids. The CDR3 is CAWSVLETQYF. In nucleotides, the CDR3 is TGTGCCTGGAGTGTACTAGAGACCCAGTACTTC.

This chain links TRBV10-3 with TRBJ1-2, with D unresolved. The germline V gene has CDR1 ENHRY and CDR2 SYGVKD. V lost 2 bases and J lost 3, with 7 bases in between. This CDR3 contains 13 residues. The CDR3 bases are TGTGCCATCAGTGAGCCCCCGCACTATGGCTACACCTTC. This codes for CAISEPPHYGYTF.

This clone was counted only a few times. This chain joins TRBV5-6 and TRBJ2-7, with unresolved D. The CDR3 extends over 11 amino acids. V was pared by 0 bases and J by 6 bases, with 4 bases between. CDR1 SGHDT and CDR2 YYEEEE come from the germline V gene. CDR3 region: CASSLESEQYF. The CDR3 region has the DNA TGTGCCAGCAGCTTGGAAAGCGAGCAGTACTTC.

The rearrangement joins TRBV29-1 to TRBJ2-7; D is uncertain. This CDR3 has 11 residues. With 4 bases removed from V and 4 bases from J, the gap between germline ends came to 8 bases. Germline-derived CDR1 and CDR2 are SQVTM and ANQGSEA. The CDR3 region is CSVALSYEQYF. CDR3 in DNA: TGCAGCGTTGCTCTCTCATACGAGCAGTACTTC.

For the CDR3, the DNA is TGTGCCTGGAGTATCCCAGGGCCCCCATATACGCAGTATTTT. The encoded protein is CAWSIPGPPYTQYF. J is TRBJ2-3 and V is TRBV30; possibly TRBD1 for D (5 bases). The V end lost 2 bases, the J end lost 7 bases, and 16 bases lay between the germline ends. Germline V gives CDR1 GTSNPN, CDR2 SVGIG (reference sequence). The CDR3 consists of 14 residues.

The V and J genes are TRBV4-3 and TRBJ1-6; 8 positions match TRBD1. Germline V gene lookup returns CDR1 LGHNA and CDR2 YSLEER. The CDR3 extends over 14 amino acids. V gave up 4 bases and J gave up 8 bases; unmatched junction bases: 4. The DNA of the CDR3 is TGCGCCAGCAGCCCTGGACAGGGAGATTCACCCCTCCACTTT. It translates to CASSPGQGDSPLHF.

The rearrangement links TRBV5-1 to TRBJ1-5, with D unresolved. This CDR3 contains 12 residues. CDR1 is SGHRS and CDR2 is YFSETQ in the germline V gene. Trimming removed 0 bases from V and 6 bases from J, with 4 bases in between. Here the CDR3 DNA reads TGCGCCAGCAGCTTGGAGGGTCAGCCCCAGCATTTT. Amino acids: CASSLEGQPQHF.

The J gene is TRBJ2-5, the V gene TRBV30; D is unclear. V was pared by 3 bases and J by 9 bases, with 14 bases between. This CDR3 has 12 residues. Per germline, CDR1 GTSNPN and CDR2 SVGIG (reference sequence). In DNA, the CDR3 is TGTGCCTGGAGCCCGATGGGGTCGGCCCAGTACTTC. Amino acids: CAWSPMGSAQYF.

The rearrangement uses TRBV6-6 and TRBJ1-1; D unclear. CDR3 length: 11 amino acids. Per germline, CDR1 MNHNY and CDR2 SVGAGI (reference sequence). With 8 bases removed from V and 2 bases from J, the gap between germline ends came to 6 bases. The DNA of the CDR3 is TGTGCCAGCTACGGAAACACTGAAGCTTTCTTT. Residues: CASYGNTEAFF.

This sequence joins TRBV4-2 and TRBJ2-5; the match to TRBD1 covers 9 bases. V lost 4 bases to trimming and J lost 5 bases; unmatched junction nucleotides: 8. The CDR3 extends over 15 amino acids. The germline CDR1 and CDR2 sequences are LGHNA and YNFKEQ. CDR3 bases: TGTGCCAGCAGCCCCCACAGGGGGCAGGGGGAGACCCAGTACTTC. Translated: CASSPHRGQGETQYF.

The rearrangement links TRBV25-1 to TRBJ2-3, with D possibly being TRBD1 (5 bases). Germline CDR1 is MGHDK and CDR2 is SYGVNS. The CDR3 is 13 amino acids. The V gene lost 8 bases and the J gene lost 2 bases, with 11 bases spanning the gap. The chain's CDR3 is CASRGHTTDTQYF. CDR3 bases: TGTGCCAGCCGTGGACATACCACAGATACGCAGTATTTT.

V usage is TRBV27 and J usage is TRBJ2-5; D may match TRBD1 or TRBD2 (6 bases each). The ends were cut back, 3 bases at V and 5 bases at J, with 13 bases in the middle. Germline values: CDR1 MNHEY, CDR2 SMNVEV (reference sequence). The CDR3 runs 14 residues. CDR3 nucleotide sequence: TGTGCCAGCAGTTTTTACGGGGGCGTGGAGACCCAGTACTTC. Residues: CASSFYGGVETQYF.

The rearrangement joins TRBV29-1 to TRBJ2-6; D is undetermined. This CDR3 is built from 13 residues. The V end was cut by 2 bases, the J end by 4 bases, with 6 bases between. CDR1 and CDR2 (germline): SQVTM, ANQGSEA. The DNA for the CDR3 is TGCAGCGTTGAACCCCCAGGGGCCAACGTCCTGACTTTC. This translates into CSVEPPGANVLTF.

The chain recombines TRBV29-1 with TRBJ2-3; TRBD2 agrees at 7 bases. Per the germline V gene, CDR1 is SQVTM and CDR2 is ANQGSEA. V gave up 6 bases and J gave up 0 bases; unmatched junction bases: 3. The CDR3 length is 13 residues. The CDR3 DNA reads as TGCAGCGTGCGGACTAGAAGCACAGATACGCAGTATTTT. This gives the protein CSVRTRSTDTQYF.

The V call is TRBV29-1, the J call TRBJ2-2; weak D call: TRBD2 (5 bases). Germline values: CDR1 SQVTM, CDR2 ANQGSEA. CDR3 size: 12 residues. The V end lost 6 bases, the J end lost 3 bases, and 8 bases lay between the germline ends. The CDR3 DNA reads TGCAGCGTGAGGGTGGACACCGGGGAGCTGTTTTTT. Encoded protein: CSVRVDTGELFF.

The V gene is TRBV29-1, the J gene TRBJ1-1; weak D call: TRBD1 (6 bases). The CDR3 runs to 14 residues. Germline V gene lookup returns CDR1 SQVTM and CDR2 ANQGSEA. The V end was cut by 7 bases, the J end by 4 bases, with 19 bases between. The CDR3 sequence is CSAWGTGAGTEAFF. CDR3 in DNA: TGCAGCGCCTGGGGTACGGGGGCCGGCACTGAAGCTTTCTTT.

J is TRBJ2-7 and V is TRBV27, with a possible D match to TRBD2 (5 bases). Germline CDR1 is MNHEY and CDR2 is SMNVEV (reference sequence). The V end was cut by 5 bases, the J end by 4 bases, with 12 bases between. The CDR3 has 13 residues. The DNA for the CDR3 is TGTGCCAGCAGTAAGCCGGGGTGGTACGAGCAGTACTTC. The encoded protein is CASSKPGWYEQYF.

This chain uses TRBV7-3 with TRBJ1-2; D gene uncertain. Trimming stripped 1 base from V and 4 bases from J, with 7 bases between. This CDR3 contains 13 residues. From germline, CDR1 is SGHTA and CDR2 FQGTGA. The CDR3, as DNA: TGTGCCAGCAGCTTAAAGAGCGGCTATGGCTACACCTTC. This sequence encodes CASSLKSGYGYTF.

The gene calls are TRBV6-1 and TRBJ2-7; the match to TRBD1 covers 9 bases. This CDR3 is built from 13 residues. Trimming cost V 7 bases and J 7 bases; bases outside gene matches: 8. Germline values: CDR1 MNHNS, CDR2 SASEGT. Here the CDR3 DNA reads TGTGCCAGCACGGGACAGGGACTTGAAGAGCAGTACTTC. Residues: CASTGQGLEEQYF.

This clone was recorded once. The V gene is TRBV27, the J gene TRBJ1-4; no clear D. The CDR3 is 11 amino acids. Germline CDR1 reads MNHEY; CDR2 reads SMNVEV (reference sequence). Trimming removed 6 bases at V and 7 bases at J, with 6 bases between. CDR3 residues: CASSLREKLFF. Here the CDR3 DNA reads TGTGCCAGCAGCCTACGTGAAAAACTGTTTTTT.

The chain is built from TRBV7-3 and TRBJ2-3; D perhaps matches TRBD2 (6 bases). This CDR3 region has 13 residues. The ends were cut back, 6 bases at V and 2 bases at J, with 9 bases in the middle. Germline CDR1 reads SGHTA; CDR2 reads FQGTGA. This chain's CDR3 is CASSSGVTDTQYF. The CDR3 nucleotides read TGTGCCAGCAGTTCGGGGGTCACAGATACGCAGTATTTT.

The chain links TRBV4-2 to TRBJ2-5; 11 bases are a match to TRBD1. The length of the CDR3 is 14 residues. V gave up 4 bases and J gave up 5 bases; unmatched junction bases: 3. Germline V CDR1 and CDR2: LGHNA, YNFKEQ. CDR3 loop: CASSRTGGDETQYF. CDR3 DNA: TGTGCCAGCAGCCGGACAGGGGGCGATGAGACCCAGTACTTC.

The chain recombines TRBV18 with TRBJ1-1; maybe TRBD1 (5 bases). V dropped 7 bases and J dropped 4 bases, with 10 bases sitting between them. CDR3 length: 12 amino acids. Germline V lookup: CDR1 KGHSH, CDR2 LQKENI. CDR3 nucleotides: TGTGCCAGCTGGGACGGGATCACTGAAGCTTTCTTT. Protein product: CASWDGITEAFF.

The chain has TRBV29-1 and TRBJ1-4; D is uncertain. Germline V CDR1 and CDR2: SQVTM, ANQGSEA. CDR3 length: 11 residues. V was shortened by 5 bases and J by 3 bases, with 4 bases between the two germline ends. The CDR3 reads CSVRPNEKLFF. CDR3 nucleotides: TGCAGCGTTCGACCTAATGAAAAACTGTTTTTT.

This clone was observed a few times. The rearrangement joins TRBV29-1 to TRBJ2-1; maybe TRBD1 (6 bases). V was cut by 2 bases and J by 1 base, with 18 bases left in between. The CDR3 has 17 residues. CDR1 SQVTM and CDR2 ANQGSEA come from the germline V gene. CDR3 bases: TGCAGCGTTGAACCAAAAGGGGGACATTGGTCCTACAATGAGCAGTTCTTC. Protein: CSVEPKGGHWSYNEQFF.

This clone has just one count. The chain recombines TRBV25-1 with TRBJ2-1; a weak D match, TRBD2 (6 bases). The CDR3 spans 13 residues. The V gene lost 6 bases and the J gene lost 7 bases, with 13 bases spanning the gap. Germline loops: CDR1 MGHDK, CDR2 SYGVNS. CDR3 in amino acids: CASSVPGRNEQFF. CDR3 DNA sequence: TGTGCCAGCAGCGTCCCGGGGAGGAATGAGCAGTTCTTC.

This chain uses TRBV5-1 with TRBJ1-4; 7 nucleotides align to TRBD1. The CDR3 loop spans 14 amino acids. The germline V gene encodes CDR1 SGHRS and CDR2 YFSETQ. Trimming at V came to 2 bases and at J to 7 bases, leaving 5 bases not matched to a gene. In DNA, the CDR3 is TGCGCCAGCAGCTTACAGGGGACCGGTGAAAAACTGTTTTTT. Translated: CASSLQGTGEKLFF.

This clone was counted between two and nine times. V and J are TRBV6-1 and TRBJ1-5, with D tentatively TRBD1 (6 bases). CDR3 length: 15 amino acids. Looked up from germline, CDR1 is MNHNS and CDR2 is SASEGT. Between the trimmed V and J ends, which lost 3 bases and 7 bases, there was a span of 16 bases. For the CDR3, the DNA is TGTGCCAGCAGTGATATGGGGGGCCTTGGGCAGCCCCAGCATTTT. Translating gives CASSDMGGLGQPQHF.

Worth noting for this clone: The identical CDR3 is also encoded by other nucleotide sequences in the sample. This chain connects TRBV29-1 to TRBJ2-7; D not resolved. V gave up 0 bases and J gave up 4 bases, with 10 bases separating them. CDR3 length: 13 amino acids. Germline V lookup: CDR1 SQVTM, CDR2 ANQGSEA. The CDR3 protein is CSVEDRSSYEQYF. The CDR3 DNA follows: TGCAGCGTTGAAGACAGGTCCTCGTACGAGCAGTACTTC.